Following are 21 T cell receptor beta chains from one sample sequenced in a study of blood T cells in healthy people across ages. Together with a sample-barcoded 5' primer, a J-beta primer mix was included in a second PCR lasting roughly 6 to 12 cycles. TCRdb redid the calling of the 5' RACE reads with MiXCR, one entry per CDR3 protein. The sample has about 1.6 million distinct CDR3 sequences, around 35% seen once. Sequencing was done on a sample of blood. The receptors come from a woman under 40 in good health.

The rearrangement joins TRBV20-1 to TRBJ2-3, with D maybe TRBD1 (5 bases). Germline V gives CDR1 DFQATT, CDR2 SNEGSKA (reference sequence). V lost 3 bases and J 0 bases, leaving 10 bases between the germline ends. CDR3 size: 14 residues. CDR3 protein: CSARTELSTDTQYF. DNA of the CDR3: TGCAGTGCTAGGACAGAACTTAGCACAGATACGCAGTATTTT.

This clonotype was counted a few times. The CDR3 sequence is CASSTRSGKNIQYF. The DNA of the CDR3 is TGTGCCAGCAGCACCCGGTCAGGCAAAAACATTCAGTACTTC. The chain has TRBV7-2 and TRBJ2-4; D uncertain. Germline V gives CDR1 SGHTA, CDR2 FQGNSA. V shed 5 bases and J shed 3 bases, with 11 bases lying between them. The CDR3 totals 14 residues.

This clonotype was detected only a few times. V and J are TRBV13 and TRBJ1-2; a weak D match, TRBD1 (6 bases). Germline V gene data show CDR1 as PRHDT and CDR2 as FYEKMQ (reference sequence). This CDR3 has 14 amino acids. The germline V and J ends were trimmed by 5 bases and 0 bases, with 10 bases remaining between them. The CDR3 coding sequence is TGTGCCAGCAGCAAAGGGGGAGCTAACTATGGCTACACCTTC. It translates to CASSKGGANYGYTF.

Notes on this clonotype: The junction differs from germline at one of its ends, possibly a read error. The chain uses TRBV18 and TRBJ2-7; the D is unclear. The end of the DNA is better explained by TRBJ2-5, so the J call may be wrong. Germline V gene data show CDR1 as KGHSH and CDR2 as LQKENI. This CDR3 has 13 residues. CDR3 DNA sequence: TGTGGCAGCTCACCCTACCAGGAGGAGACCCAGTACTTC. The encoded protein is CGSSPYQEETQYF.

V gene TRBV20-1 combines with J gene TRBJ1-4; weak D call: TRBD1 (5 bases). The CDR3 has 15 amino acids. Germline loops: CDR1 DFQATT, CDR2 SNEGSKA (reference sequence). V dropped 1 base and J dropped 9 bases, with 18 bases sitting between them. The CDR3, as DNA: TGCAGTGCTAGAGTGCTCCGGGGGGAATTTCAAAAACTGTTTTTT. The encoded protein is CSARVLRGEFQKLFF.

This clonotype occurred once. Germline is not matched at one junction end, which may reflect a read error. The chain carries TRBV5-6 and TRBJ1-1; D perhaps matches TRBD1 (6 bases). CDR1 and CDR2 (germline): SGHDT, YYEEEE. There are 17 residues in the CDR3. CDR3 DNA: TGTGCCAGCAGATTGGGGGCAGGGGAACGCGTGAACACTGAAGCTTTCTTT. Amino acid sequence: CASRLGAGERVNTEAFF. The variable domain in full, with the rest retrieved from reference TRBV5-6 and TRBJ1-1, is DAGVTQSPTHLIKTRGQQVTLRCSPKSGHDTVSWYQQALGQGPQFIFQYYEEEERQRGNFPDRFSGHQFPNYSSELNVNALLLGDSALYLCASRLGAGERVNTEAFFGQGTRLTVV.

This clonotype was counted only a few times. The chain links TRBV20-1 to TRBJ2-4; no definite D call. The J call is doubtful: the DNA matches TRBJ2-7 better. Looked up from germline, CDR1 is DFQATT and CDR2 is SNEGSKA (reference sequence). The CDR3 runs to 15 residues. In DNA, the CDR3 is TGCAGTGCTAGACCAAGTGGCGCTCATCTGGACGAGCAGTACTTC. Protein sequence: CSARPSGAHLDEQYF.

In this sample, this clonotype turned up a few times. This chain uses TRBV9 with TRBJ2-1; a weak D match, TRBD2 (6 bases). CDR3 length: 14 amino acids. CDR1 is SGDLS and CDR2 is YYNGEE in the germline V gene. V was clipped by 0 bases and J by 9 bases, with 13 bases between them. Written as DNA, the CDR3 is TGTGCCAGCAGCGTAGATTATGGAGGGAGTGAGCAGTTCTTC. This codes for CASSVDYGGSEQFF.

The sample holds a few counts of this clonotype. The CDR3 DNA follows: TGTGCCAGCACGCCCCTAGCGGGGTTCCACGAGCAGTACTTC. Its protein is CASTPLAGFHEQYF. The chain has TRBV27 and TRBJ2-5; 9 positions match TRBD2. The J call could be wrong; TRBJ2-7 is a better fit for the DNA end. This CDR3 contains 14 residues. Per germline, CDR1 MNHEY and CDR2 SMNVEV (reference sequence).

The chain recombines TRBV2 with TRBJ2-5, with 9 bases aligning to TRBD2. With 10 bases clipped from V and 7 bases from J, the junction kept 19 bases outside the gene matches. The CDR3 extends over 16 amino acids. Germline V gene data show CDR1 as SNHLY and CDR2 as FYNNEI. CDR3 loop: CATKLGRGLAIGTQYF. CDR3 sequence (DNA): TGTGCCACGAAACTCGGGCGGGGACTAGCTATTGGGACCCAGTACTTC.

The gene calls are TRBV27 and TRBJ1-5, with 7 bases lining up with TRBD1. The V gene end was trimmed by 3 bases and the J gene end by 3 bases; junction bases not matched to a gene: 8. Germline assignment: CDR1 MNHEY and CDR2 SMNVEV (reference sequence). The CDR3 runs to 16 residues. CDR3 DNA: TGTGCCAGCAGTTTTTTAGGAGGGGGCGACAATCAGCCCCAGCATTTT. This sequence encodes CASSFLGGGDNQPQHF.

The chain recombines TRBV20-1 with TRBJ2-1; 8 nucleotides align to TRBD2. Germline V gene data show CDR1 as DFQATT and CDR2 as SNEGSKA (reference sequence). The trim removed 8 bases at V and 7 bases at J, leaving 13 bases unmatched. This CDR3 region has 14 residues. The CDR3 sequence: CSTYPGLVGNEQFF. As DNA, the CDR3 is TGCAGTACTTACCCGGGACTAGTAGGAAATGAGCAGTTCTTC.

This chain links TRBV20-1 with TRBJ2-1; no definite D call. The CDR3 is made up of 11 amino acids. Germline V gene data show CDR1 as DFQATT and CDR2 as SNEGSKA (reference sequence). V gave up 5 bases and J gave up 7 bases, with 9 bases separating them. In DNA, the CDR3 is TGCAGTGCTGGAGTAAAGAATGAGCAGTTCTTC. Protein sequence: CSAGVKNEQFF.

This clonotype turned up a few times. This chain joins TRBV12-3 or TRBV12-4 and TRBJ1-2; D not certain. The length of the CDR3 is 17 residues. V dropped 3 bases and J dropped 8 bases, with 25 bases sitting between them. CDR3 region: CASSFFGIGRSTKGYTF. The CDR3 DNA is TGTGCCAGCAGTTTCTTCGGTATTGGACGGAGTACTAAAGGCTACACCTTC.

The chain uses TRBV11-2 and TRBJ2-7; no clear D. V lost 2 bases and J lost 4, with 9 bases in between. Germline lookup yields CDR1 SGHAT and CDR2 FQNNGV. The CDR3 runs to 13 residues. For the CDR3, the DNA is TGTGCCAGCAGCTTACGCAGGATGTACGAGCAGTACTTC. Amino acid sequence: CASSLRRMYEQYF.

The chain couples TRBV20-1 to TRBJ1-1; D unresolved. Deletions cut 5 bases from V and 6 bases from J, with 16 bases between. The CDR3 extends over 13 amino acids. Germline CDR1 is DFQATT and CDR2 is SNEGSKA (reference sequence). The CDR3 is CSAGGPPLPEAFF. In DNA, the CDR3 is TGCAGTGCTGGCGGGCCGCCTCTTCCTGAAGCTTTCTTT.

V usage is TRBV7-9 and J usage is TRBJ2-1; D is perhaps TRBD1 or TRBD2 (6 bases each). Per germline, CDR1 SEHNR and CDR2 FQNEAQ (reference sequence). V lost 2 bases to trimming and J lost 7 bases, with 21 bases between them. The CDR3 extends over 17 amino acids. CDR3 protein: CASSLIAWGAPGNEQFF. The CDR3 region has the DNA TGTGCCAGCAGCTTAATAGCATGGGGGGCTCCCGGGAATGAGCAGTTCTTC.

This clonotype was recorded only once. One end of the junction varies from germline; a read error may be responsible. The genes are TRBV6-2 or TRBV6-3 and TRBJ2-5, with TRBD2 matching over 8 bases. The germline V gene has CDR1 MNHEY and CDR2 SVGEGT. CDR3 length: 12 amino acids. CDR3 coding DNA: TGTGCCAGCAGGACTAGCGAGGAGACCCGGTACTTC. Protein: CASRTSEETRYF.

This clonotype has more than one count but fewer than ten. The chain couples TRBV9 to TRBJ2-5, with a weak D call TRBD2 (7 bases). V lost 3 bases to trimming and J lost 2 bases, with 14 bases between them. The CDR3 has 15 amino acids. CDR1 SGDLS and CDR2 YYNGEE come from the germline V gene. Here the CDR3 reads CASSADGRGQETQYF. The DNA of the CDR3 is TGTGCCAGCAGCGCCGATGGGAGGGGGCAAGAGACCCAGTACTTC.

The chain carries TRBV7-3 and TRBJ2-1; TRBD2 aligns across 12 bases. The CDR3 is 17 residues long. After removal of 4 bases from V and 8 bases from J, the junction contained 12 bases not matched to a gene. Germline CDR1 and CDR2: SGHTA and FQGTGA. This CDR3 reads CASSSYQRLAGDDEQFF. In DNA, the CDR3 is TGTGCCAGCAGCTCCTATCAGAGACTAGCGGGAGACGATGAGCAGTTCTTC. The complete variable domain, with remaining parts taken from reference TRBV7-3 and TRBJ2-1, reads GAGVSQTPSNKVTEKGKYVELRCDPISGHTALYWYRQSLGQGPEFLIYFQGTGAADDSGLPNDRFFAVRPEGSVSTLKIQRTERGDSAVYLCASSSYQRLAGDDEQFFGPGTRLTVL.

V is TRBV12-3 or TRBV12-4 and J is TRBJ2-3; maybe TRBD1 (8 bases). This CDR3 is built from 14 residues. V shed 6 bases and J shed 4 bases, with 14 bases lying between them. The DNA for the CDR3 is TGTGCCAGCAGCTGGACAGGGAGGGCAGATACGCAGTATTTT. It encodes CASSWTGRADTQYF.